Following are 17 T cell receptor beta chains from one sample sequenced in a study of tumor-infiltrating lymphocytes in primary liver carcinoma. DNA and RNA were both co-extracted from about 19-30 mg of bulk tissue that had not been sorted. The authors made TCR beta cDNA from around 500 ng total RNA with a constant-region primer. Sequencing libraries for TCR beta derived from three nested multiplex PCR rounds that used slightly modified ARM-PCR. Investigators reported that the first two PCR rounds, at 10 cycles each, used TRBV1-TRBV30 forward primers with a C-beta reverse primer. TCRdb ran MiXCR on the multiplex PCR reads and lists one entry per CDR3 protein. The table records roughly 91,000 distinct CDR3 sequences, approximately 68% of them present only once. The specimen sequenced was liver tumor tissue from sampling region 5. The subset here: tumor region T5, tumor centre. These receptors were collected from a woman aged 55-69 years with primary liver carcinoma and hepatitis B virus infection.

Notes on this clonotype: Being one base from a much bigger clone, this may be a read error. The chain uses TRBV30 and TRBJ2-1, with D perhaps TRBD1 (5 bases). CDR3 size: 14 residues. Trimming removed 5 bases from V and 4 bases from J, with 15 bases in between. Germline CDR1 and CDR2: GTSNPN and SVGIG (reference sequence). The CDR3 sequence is CAWGRAGPYNEQFF. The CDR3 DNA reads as TGTGCCTGGGGCAGGGCAGGGCCTTACAATGAGCAGTTCTTC.

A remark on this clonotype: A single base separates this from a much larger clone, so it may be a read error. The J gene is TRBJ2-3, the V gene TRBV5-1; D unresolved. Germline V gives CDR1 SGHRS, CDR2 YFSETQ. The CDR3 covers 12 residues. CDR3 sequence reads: CASSLNGDTRYF. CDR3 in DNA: TGCGCCAGCAGCTTGAATGGGGATACGCGGTATTTT. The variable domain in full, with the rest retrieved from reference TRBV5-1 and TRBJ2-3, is KAGVTQTPRYLIKTRGQQVTLSCSPISGHRSVSWYQQTPGQGLQFLFEYFSETQRNKGNFPGRFSGRQFSNSRSEMNVSTLELGDSALYLCASSLNGDTRYFGPGTRLTVL.

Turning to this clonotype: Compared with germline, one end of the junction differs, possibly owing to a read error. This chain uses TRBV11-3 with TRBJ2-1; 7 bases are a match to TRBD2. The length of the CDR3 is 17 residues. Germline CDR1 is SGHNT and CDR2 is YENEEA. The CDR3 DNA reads TGTGTCAGCAGTCGTTCCCGCGGCGGGAGCGCGTACAATGAGCAGCTCTTC. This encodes CVSSRSRGGSAYNEQLF.

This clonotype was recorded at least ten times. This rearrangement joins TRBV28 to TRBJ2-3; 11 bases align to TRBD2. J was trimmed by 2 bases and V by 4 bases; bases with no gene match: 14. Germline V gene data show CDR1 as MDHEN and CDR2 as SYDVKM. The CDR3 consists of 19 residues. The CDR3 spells CASSYSGLAAGGLTDTQYF. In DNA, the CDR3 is TGTGCCAGCAGTTATTCGGGACTAGCGGCCGGGGGCCTCACAGATACGCAGTATTTT.

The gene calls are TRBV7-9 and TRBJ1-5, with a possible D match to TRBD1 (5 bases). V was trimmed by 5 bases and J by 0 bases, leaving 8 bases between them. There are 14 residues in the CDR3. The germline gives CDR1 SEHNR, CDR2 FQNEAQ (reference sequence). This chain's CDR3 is CASSRGDSNQPQHF. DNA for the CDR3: TGTGCCAGCAGCCGAGGGGATAGCAATCAGCCCCAGCATTTT.

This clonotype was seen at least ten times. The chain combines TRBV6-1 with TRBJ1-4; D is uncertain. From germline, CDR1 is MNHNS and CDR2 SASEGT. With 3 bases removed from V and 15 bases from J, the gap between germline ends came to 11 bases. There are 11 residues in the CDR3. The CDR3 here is CASSDYHGMFF. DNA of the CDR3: TGTGCCAGCAGTGACTACCATGGCATGTTTTTT.

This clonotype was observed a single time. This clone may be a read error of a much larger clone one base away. The CDR3 nucleotides read TGTGCCAGCAGCGGAGGGGCTAGCGGGAGAGAGACCCAGTACTTC. This translates into CASSGGASGRETQYF. The chain is built from TRBV6-1 and TRBJ2-5; 10 bases agree with TRBD2. Per the germline V gene, CDR1 is MNHNS and CDR2 is SASEGT. With V trimmed by 6 bases and J by 4 bases, 8 bases remained unmatched. The CDR3 has 15 amino acids.

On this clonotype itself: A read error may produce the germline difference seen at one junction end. CDR3 bases: TGTGCGAGCAGAGATGAGTGGGAGGCCCCCAATGAGCAGTTCTTC. Translated: CASRDEWEAPNEQFF. The rearrangement joins TRBV12-3 or TRBV12-4 to TRBJ2-1; D might be TRBD2 (6 bases). The CDR3 is 15 amino acids.

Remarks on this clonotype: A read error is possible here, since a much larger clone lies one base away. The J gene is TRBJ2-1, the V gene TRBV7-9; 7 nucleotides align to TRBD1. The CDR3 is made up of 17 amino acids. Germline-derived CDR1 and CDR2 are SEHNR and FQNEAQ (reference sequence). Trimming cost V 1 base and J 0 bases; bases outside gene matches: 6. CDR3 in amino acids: CASSLVDRIRSYNEQFF. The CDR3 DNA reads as TGTGCCAGCAGCTTAGTGGACAGGATACGCTCCTACAATGAGCAGTTCTTC. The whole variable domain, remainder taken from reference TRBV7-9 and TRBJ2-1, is DTGVSQNPRHKITKRGQNVTFRCDPISEHNRLYWYRQTLGQGPEFLTYFQNEAQLEKSRLLSDRFSAERPKGSFSTLEIQRTEQGDSAMYLCASSLVDRIRSYNEQFFGPGTRLTVL.

The CDR3 is CASSAIGYNNQPQHF. In DNA, the CDR3 is TGTGCCAGCAGTGCGATAGGCTATAACAATCAGCCCCAGCATTTT. V gene TRBV6-2 or TRBV6-3 combines with J gene TRBJ1-5, with D uncertain. Germline CDR1 is MNHEY and CDR2 is SVGEGT. The V and J ends lost 5 bases and 3 bases respectively, with 14 bases between them. The CDR3 contains 15 residues.

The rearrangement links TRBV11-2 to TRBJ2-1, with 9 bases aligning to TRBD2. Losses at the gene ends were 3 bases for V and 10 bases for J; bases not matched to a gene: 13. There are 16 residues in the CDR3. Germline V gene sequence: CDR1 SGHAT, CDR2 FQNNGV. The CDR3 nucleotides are TGTGCCAGCAGCTTTCCATTAGCGGGAGACCCAACAGAGCAGTTCTTC. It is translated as CASSFPLAGDPTEQFF.

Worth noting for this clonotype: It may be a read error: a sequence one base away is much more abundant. CDR3 bases: TGTGCCCCCAGTAACCCCTACAATGAGCAGTTCTTC. Translated: CAPSNPYNEQFF. V usage is TRBV24-1 and J usage is TRBJ2-1, with D uncertain. CDR1 is KGHDR and CDR2 is SFDVKD in the germline V gene. This CDR3 is 12 amino acids long.

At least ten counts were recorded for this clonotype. CDR3 residues: CASSFLGQGAAEAFF. CDR3 nucleotide sequence: TGTGCCAGCAGTTTTTTAGGACAGGGGGCTGCCGAAGCTTTCTTT. The chain employs TRBV6-1 and TRBJ1-1; 11 nucleotides align to TRBD1. Germline-derived CDR1 and CDR2 are MNHNS and SASEGT. The CDR3 contains 15 residues. The ends lost 5 bases at V and 8 bases at J; junction bases unmatched: 10.

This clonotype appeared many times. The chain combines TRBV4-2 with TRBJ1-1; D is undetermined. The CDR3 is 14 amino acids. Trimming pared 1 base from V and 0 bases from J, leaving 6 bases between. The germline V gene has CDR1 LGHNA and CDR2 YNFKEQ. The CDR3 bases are TGTGCCAGCAGCCAAGGGCAAATGAACACTGAAGCTTTCTTT. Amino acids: CASSQGQMNTEAFF.

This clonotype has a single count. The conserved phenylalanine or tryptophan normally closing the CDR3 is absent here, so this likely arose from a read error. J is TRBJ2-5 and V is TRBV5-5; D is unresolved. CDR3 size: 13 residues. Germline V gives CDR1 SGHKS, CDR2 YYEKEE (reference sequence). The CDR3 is CASSLLTEENQYI. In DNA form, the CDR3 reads TGTGCCAGCAGCTTGTTAACTGAGGAGAACCAGTACATC.

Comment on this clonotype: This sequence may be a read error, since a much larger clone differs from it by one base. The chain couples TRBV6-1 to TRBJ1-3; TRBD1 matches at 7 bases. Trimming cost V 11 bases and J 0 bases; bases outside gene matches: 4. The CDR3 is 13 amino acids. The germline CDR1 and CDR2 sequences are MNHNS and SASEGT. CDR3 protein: CAATGDSGNTIYF. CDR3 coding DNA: TGTGCCGCTACAGGGGACTCTGGAAACACCATATATTTT.

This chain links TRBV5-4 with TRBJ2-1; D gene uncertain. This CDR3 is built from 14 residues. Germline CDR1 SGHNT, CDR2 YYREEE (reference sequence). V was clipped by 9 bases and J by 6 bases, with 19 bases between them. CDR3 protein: CANCINPQSNEQFF. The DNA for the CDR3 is TGTGCCAACTGCATAAACCCTCAGAGCAATGAGCAGTTCTTC.